This T cell receptor beta chain was documented in a study of cytomegalovirus exposure and HLA in healthy donors. CDR3 length: 14 residues. Per the germline V gene, CDR1 is SGHVS and CDR2 is FQNEAQ. With 5 bases removed from V and 1 base from J, the gap between germline ends came to 9 bases. To note about this clone: Other nucleotide sequences from this sample produce the same CDR3.

13 Jbeta primers and 60 Vbeta primers were used for the PCR. The protocol was immunoSEQ multiplex PCR, while the TCRdb copy is restricted to in-frame clones and leaves out a portion. Here the sample spans 150,000 or so clones, roughly 79% being singletons. The sample consisted of PBMCs. V usage is TRBV7-8 and J usage is TRBJ2-1; D is unresolved. This TCR derives from a male donor in good health and CMV-seronegative. The CDR3 DNA reads TGTGCCAGCAGCCGCGGATCGTCCTACAATGAGCAGTTCTTC. It is translated as CASSRGSSYNEQFF. Supplemented by reference TRBV7-8 and TRBJ2-1, the full variable domain reads GAGVSQSPRYKVAKRGQDVALRCDPISGHVSLFWYQQALGQGPEFLTYFQNEAQLDKSGLPSDRFFAERPEGSVSTLKIQRTQQEDSAVYLCASSRGSSYNEQFFGPGTRLTVL.